The 32 T cell receptor beta chains below all came from one sample that was sequenced in a study of T cell changes during pregnancy in multiple sclerosis. TCRdb keeps only in-frame clones here, not all; method: immunoSEQ multiplex PCR. This sample has nearly 40,000 clones, with approximately 90% found just once. The sample in question was CD4+ T cells from peripheral blood mononuclear cells, obtained in the third trimester of pregnancy. The receptors come from a female donor with multiple sclerosis, enrolled in a pregnancy study.

This chain joins TRBV5-6 and TRBJ1-2, with D perhaps matching TRBD1 (5 bases). The CDR3 length is 14 residues. V gave up 5 bases and J gave up 4 bases, with 15 bases separating them. CDR1 is SGHDT, CDR2 YYEEEE, per germline. CDR3 in amino acids: CASSRDGQIYGYTF. The CDR3 nucleotides read TGTGCCAGCAGTCGTGACGGACAAATCTATGGCTACACCTTC.

The chain couples TRBV7-2 to TRBJ2-7; 8 bases align to TRBD1. The CDR3 has 16 amino acids. From germline, CDR1 is SGHTA and CDR2 FQGNSA. After removal of 1 base from V and 5 bases from J, the junction contained 10 bases not matched to a gene. CDR3 in amino acids: CASSLDILDRVNEQYF. CDR3 nucleotides: TGTGCCAGCAGCTTAGATATCTTGGACAGGGTGAACGAGCAGTACTTC.

The rearrangement links TRBV28 to TRBJ2-7; D call uncertain. The germline V gene encodes CDR1 MDHEN and CDR2 SYDVKM. The CDR3 runs 13 residues. V lost 3 bases to trimming and J lost 2 bases, with 8 bases between them. The CDR3 DNA reads TGTGCCAGCAGTTTGTCGCAGACCTACGAGCAGTACTTC. Translated, it gives CASSLSQTYEQYF. Using reference TRBV28 and TRBJ2-7 for the parts outside the CDR3, the full variable domain is DVKVTQSSRYLVKRTGEKVFLECVQDMDHENMFWYRQDPGLGLRLIYFSYDVKMKEKGDIPEGYSVSREKKERFSLILESASTNQTSMYLCASSLSQTYEQYFGPGTRLTVT.

This rearrangement joins TRBV14 to TRBJ2-7; 10 bases agree with TRBD1. The trim removed 3 bases at V and 6 bases at J, leaving 8 bases unmatched. The germline V gene has CDR1 SGHDN and CDR2 FVKESK. The CDR3 is made up of 15 amino acids. CDR3 bases: TGTGCCAGCAGCCAGGCCGGGACAGGGGCGGTCGAGCAGTACTTC. Translation: CASSQAGTGAVEQYF. The variable domain in full, with the rest retrieved from reference TRBV14 and TRBJ2-7, is EAGVTQFPSHSVIEKGQTVTLRCDPISGHDNLYWYRRVMGKEIKFLLHFVKESKQDESGMPNNRFLAERTGGTYSTLKVQPAELEDSGVYFCASSQAGTGAVEQYFGPGTRLTVT.

The V gene is TRBV6-1, the J gene TRBJ1-1, with 9 bases identical to TRBD1. This CDR3 region has 13 residues. CDR1 MNHNS and CDR2 SASEGT come from the germline V gene. The V and J ends lost 7 bases and 3 bases, in that order; junction bases with no gene match: 3. CDR3 sequence reads: CASKRDRDTEAFF. CDR3 DNA sequence: TGTGCCAGCAAACGGGACAGGGACACTGAAGCTTTCTTT.

J is TRBJ2-3 and V is TRBV6-5; weak D call: TRBD2 (6 bases). This CDR3 has 13 residues. Trimming pared 7 bases from V and 9 bases from J, leaving 17 bases between. The germline CDR1 and CDR2 sequences are MNHEY and SVGAGI. The CDR3 here is CASTLVSGETQYF. The DNA of the CDR3 is TGTGCCAGCACCCTTGTATCGGGGGAGACGCAGTATTTT.

This sequence joins TRBV4-2 and TRBJ2-2; 10 bases match TRBD2. V shed 0 bases and J 5 bases; nucleotides not matched to a gene: 3. Germline V gives CDR1 LGHNA, CDR2 YNFKEQ. CDR3 length equals 16 residues. CDR3 sequence reads: CASSQDGGLATGELFF. CDR3 bases: TGTGCCAGCAGCCAAGATGGGGGACTAGCGACCGGGGAGCTGTTTTTT.

The chain has TRBV19 and TRBJ2-7; weak D call: TRBD1 (6 bases). Germline lookup yields CDR1 LNHDA and CDR2 SQIVND (reference sequence). Trimming removed 5 bases at V and 3 bases at J, with 11 bases between. This CDR3 has 13 residues. The CDR3 region has the DNA TGTGCCAGTAGTCCGGGGACATACTACGAGCAGTACTTC. Translated: CASSPGTYYEQYF.

The V and J genes are TRBV28 and TRBJ2-7; D is uncertain. V dropped 2 bases and J dropped 1 base, with 6 bases sitting between them. Germline V CDR1 and CDR2: MDHEN, SYDVKM. There are 13 residues in the CDR3. CDR3 nucleotides: TGTGCCAGCAGTTTACGTCCTTCCTACGAGCAGTACTTC. This gives the protein CASSLRPSYEQYF.

In DNA form, the CDR3 reads TGTGCCAGCAGCCCAACTAGCGGGAGTACAGAGACCCAGTACTTC. Translated: CASSPTSGSTETQYF. V is TRBV5-4 and J is TRBJ2-5; 11 bases are shared with TRBD2. J lost 4 bases, V lost 4 bases, and 6 bases had no gene match. This CDR3 comprises 15 residues. CDR1 and CDR2 (germline): SGHNT, YYREEE (reference sequence).

V gene TRBV5-4 combines with J gene TRBJ2-3, with a possible D match to TRBD2 (5 bases). Germline CDR1 reads SGHNT; CDR2 reads YYREEE (reference sequence). V was pared by 4 bases and J by 2 bases, with 20 bases between. CDR3 length: 17 residues. CDR3 residues: CASSPPRGAAPTDTQYF. The CDR3 DNA reads TGTGCCAGCAGCCCCCCCCGGGGAGCGGCACCCACAGATACGCAGTATTTT.

The J gene is TRBJ2-5, the V gene TRBV10-3, with D possibly matching TRBD2 (6 bases). The germline V gene has CDR1 ENHRY and CDR2 SYGVKD. Trimming removed 8 bases at V and 1 base at J, with 14 bases between. This CDR3 comprises 14 residues. DNA for the CDR3: TGTGCCATCCGACTAGGGGCTGGCCAAGAGACCCAGTACTTC. This codes for CAIRLGAGQETQYF.

This clone showed up just once. V usage is TRBV5-5 and J usage is TRBJ1-5, with 7 bases identical to TRBD1. Per germline, CDR1 SGHKS and CDR2 YYEKEE (reference sequence). There are 15 residues in the CDR3. V was pared by 0 bases and J by 1 base, with 1 base of the junction left unmatched. In nucleotides, the CDR3 is TGTGCCAGCAGCTTGGGACAGGGCAGCAATCAGCCCCAGCATTTT. Translated: CASSLGQGSNQPQHF.

This clone was seen a single time. The CDR3 reads CASSQQWAVGQYF. In DNA form, the CDR3 reads TGTGCCAGCAGCCAACAATGGGCCGTCGGGCAGTACTTC. The chain couples TRBV28 to TRBJ2-7; D gene unclear. Trimming cost V 6 bases and J 9 bases, with 18 bases left between them. This CDR3 has 13 residues. In germline, CDR1 is MDHEN, CDR2 SYDVKM.

The chain carries TRBV18 and TRBJ2-5; TRBD1 matches at 8 bases. The junction had 15 bases not matched to a gene; V was cut back by 8 bases and J by 7 bases. In germline, CDR1 is KGHSH, CDR2 LQKENI. The CDR3 loop spans 15 amino acids. The CDR3 here is CASTSGTGAELTQYF. The DNA of the CDR3 is TGTGCCAGCACATCCGGGACAGGTGCGGAGTTGACCCAGTACTTC.

This sequence joins TRBV19 and TRBJ2-1, with TRBD2 identical over 9 bases. There are 15 residues in the CDR3. Losses at the gene ends were 6 bases for V and 9 bases for J; bases not matched to a gene: 12. Per the germline V gene, CDR1 is LNHDA and CDR2 is SQIVND (reference sequence). The CDR3 nucleotides read TGTGCCAGTAGCCCTTGGGCTAGCGGGACGGGTGAGCAGTTCTTC. This codes for CASSPWASGTGEQFF.

CDR3 in amino acids: CATSETGLSGNTIYF. Written as DNA, the CDR3 is TGTGCCACGTCCGAGACAGGACTCTCTGGAAACACCATATATTTT. V gene TRBV19 combines with J gene TRBJ1-3; possible D gene TRBD1, 6 bases. The CDR3 is 15 residues long. V was trimmed by 10 bases and J by 0 bases, leaving 16 bases between them. From germline, CDR1 is LNHDA and CDR2 SQIVND (reference sequence).

This chain uses TRBV7-2 with TRBJ2-3; D unresolved. This CDR3 has 16 amino acids. CDR1 is SGHTA and CDR2 is FQGNSA in the germline V gene. V was shortened by 2 bases and J by 1 base, with 13 bases between the two germline ends. CDR3 DNA sequence: TGTGCCAGCAGCTTAAACGGTGGCGGAGGCACAGATACGCAGTATTTT. As protein: CASSLNGGGGTDTQYF.

V is TRBV6-6 and J is TRBJ1-1; D gene unclear. The germline V gene encodes CDR1 MNHNY and CDR2 SVGAGI (reference sequence). The CDR3 loop spans 14 amino acids. Trimming removed 5 bases at V and 1 base at J, with 11 bases between. The CDR3 loop reads CASSDARGNTEAFF. The CDR3 bases are TGTGCCAGCAGTGACGCGCGCGGGAACACTGAAGCTTTCTTT.

The chain combines TRBV6-1 with TRBJ2-7, with TRBD1 as a possible D gene (5 bases). In germline, CDR1 is MNHNS, CDR2 SASEGT. The CDR3 sequence is 13 residues long. Trimming took off 5 bases at V and 3 bases at J, with 11 bases between the two ends. CDR3 sequence reads: CASSLQDYYEQYF. Written as DNA, the CDR3 is TGTGCCAGCAGTTTACAGGATTACTACGAGCAGTACTTC.

The J gene is TRBJ1-2, the V gene TRBV5-1, with a possible D match to TRBD1 (6 bases). This CDR3 is 14 amino acids long. Trimming shortened V by 4 bases and J by 1 base, and 11 bases separated the two germline ends. The germline V gene encodes CDR1 SGHRS and CDR2 YFSETQ. CDR3 amino acids: CASSPDSYNYGYTF. CDR3 nucleotides: TGCGCCAGCAGCCCGGACAGTTATAACTATGGCTACACCTTC.

Here the CDR3 reads CASSPGTVSSYEQYF. Here the CDR3 DNA reads TGTGCCAGCAGCCCCGGGACAGTCAGCTCCTACGAGCAGTACTTC. This sequence joins TRBV6-5 and TRBJ2-7; 7 bases are a match to TRBD1. Germline V lookup: CDR1 MNHEY, CDR2 SVGAGI. The V gene end was trimmed by 6 bases and the J gene end by 0 bases; junction bases not matched to a gene: 8. This CDR3 region has 15 residues.

The genes are TRBV27 and TRBJ2-3; 9 nucleotides line up with TRBD2. The CDR3 extends over 13 amino acids. In germline, CDR1 is MNHEY, CDR2 SMNVEV (reference sequence). After removal of 6 bases from V and 6 bases from J, the junction contained 4 bases not matched to a gene. The CDR3 sequence is CASSSGRRDTQYF. The CDR3 DNA sequence: TGTGCCAGCAGCAGCGGGAGGAGGGATACGCAGTATTTT.

The chain couples TRBV5-1 to TRBJ1-1; maybe TRBD1 (5 bases). CDR3 size: 14 residues. CDR1 is SGHRS, CDR2 YFSETQ, per germline. Trimming removed 4 bases from V and 4 bases from J, with 14 bases in between. The chain's CDR3 is CASSRGTMPTEAFF. The CDR3 DNA reads as TGCGCCAGCAGCCGGGGGACTATGCCCACTGAAGCTTTCTTT.

The J gene is TRBJ2-5, the V gene TRBV9; TRBD1 is a possible D gene (5 bases). The CDR3 length is 13 residues. V shed 2 bases and J shed 5 bases, with 10 bases lying between them. In germline, CDR1 is SGDLS, CDR2 YYNGEE. In DNA, the CDR3 is TGTGCCAGCAGCGTTGGGGCCCAGGAGACCCAGTACTTC. Translating it yields CASSVGAQETQYF.

CDR3 loop: CASSQDYGTGYGYTF. The CDR3 coding sequence is TGCGCCAGCAGCCAAGATTATGGGACAGGGTATGGCTACACCTTC. The rearrangement links TRBV4-3 to TRBJ1-2; TRBD1 matches 9 bases. The CDR3 extends over 15 amino acids. The V and J ends lost 0 bases and 5 bases, in that order; junction bases with no gene match: 4. Germline CDR1 reads LGHNA; CDR2 reads YSLEER.

V gene TRBV9 combines with J gene TRBJ2-7; TRBD2 is a possible D gene (5 bases). Germline CDR1 and CDR2: SGDLS and YYNGEE. The CDR3 covers 17 residues. Trimming left V 3 bases short and J 0 bases short, with 19 bases between. The CDR3 spells CASSAEEERQPSYEQYF. The CDR3 DNA reads as TGTGCCAGCAGCGCAGAGGAGGAGCGGCAACCCTCCTACGAGCAGTACTTC.

The gene calls are TRBV11-2 and TRBJ2-2, with TRBD1 matching 10 bases. The CDR3 is 15 amino acids. Germline CDR1 SGHAT, CDR2 FQNNGV. After removal of 10 bases from V and 7 bases from J, the junction contained 12 bases not matched to a gene. The CDR3 loop reads CATVRDRGRGGELFF. The CDR3 bases are TGTGCCACTGTCCGGGACAGGGGAAGGGGCGGGGAGCTGTTTTTT. The full variable domain, rest sourced from reference TRBV11-2 and TRBJ2-2, is EAGVAQSPRYKIIEKRQSVAFWCNPISGHATLYWYQQILGQGPKLLIQFQNNGVVDDSQLPKDRFSAERLKGVDSTLKIQPAKLEDSAVYLCATVRDRGRGGELFFGEGSRLTVL.

This clone was recorded only once. The V and J genes are TRBV18 and TRBJ2-2; possibly TRBD2 for D (6 bases). Between the trimmed V and J ends, which lost 1 base and 4 bases, there was a span of 13 bases. Germline V gene lookup returns CDR1 KGHSH and CDR2 LQKENI. The CDR3 spans 16 residues. The CDR3 loop reads CASSPQLGRFTGELFF. The CDR3 nucleotides are TGTGCCAGCTCACCACAGCTCGGGAGATTCACCGGGGAGCTGTTTTTT.

The rearrangement uses TRBV9 and TRBJ2-1, with 9 nucleotides matching TRBD2. Per germline, CDR1 SGDLS and CDR2 YYNGEE. The trim removed 0 bases at V and 7 bases at J, leaving 8 bases unmatched. The CDR3 spans 16 residues. The CDR3 region is CASSVVFSGRGNEQFF. The DNA of the CDR3 is TGTGCCAGCAGCGTAGTTTTTAGCGGGAGAGGTAATGAGCAGTTCTTC.

This clone was counted a single time. The DNA of the CDR3 is TGCAGTGCTCTACCGGGGTACGAGCAGTACTTC. It translates to CSALPGYEQYF. The gene calls are TRBV20-1 and TRBJ2-7, with D possibly being TRBD2 (5 bases). Trimming removed 5 bases from V and 4 bases from J, with 9 bases in between. The germline V gene has CDR1 DFQATT and CDR2 SNEGSKA (reference sequence). The CDR3 covers 11 residues.

This clone has just a few counts. The rearrangement joins TRBV7-2 to TRBJ1-2, with D possibly TRBD1 on 5 matching bases. CDR3 length: 13 residues. V lost 5 bases to trimming and J lost 8 bases, with 15 bases between them. From germline, CDR1 is SGHTA and CDR2 FQGNSA. The CDR3 reads CASSLTWGDGYTF. In nucleotides, the CDR3 is TGTGCCAGCAGCCTCACGTGGGGCGACGGCTACACCTTC.